This T cell receptor (beta chain) was sequenced during a study of OX40 agonist ivuxolimab in advanced cancers. Turning to the study itself: Ivuxolimab, which is an agonistic anti-OX40 (CD134) antibody, was administered to the patients. With a range of roughly 20 to 80, age averaged approximately 55 years, and 75% to 90% were male.

Looked up from germline, CDR1 is MNHEY and CDR2 is SMNVEV (reference sequence). The germline V and J ends were trimmed by 6 bases and 4 bases, with 19 bases remaining between them. The CDR3 length is 15 residues. Sequencing used immunoSEQ multiplex PCR; TCRdb keeps in-frame clones, though not all of them. The sample includes 74,000 or so clones, around 85% of them seen just once. The source material was CD4+ or CD8+ T cells sorted from blood, sampled in a trial of the OX40 agonist ivuxolimab. The rearrangement uses TRBV27 and TRBJ2-7; D may be TRBD2 (5 bases). This TCR derives from an adult with an advanced solid tumor such as melanoma, head and neck, liver or kidney cancer. The CDR3 is CASSPGGAVIYEQYF. In DNA, the CDR3 is TGTGCCAGCAGCCCCGGAGGAGCGGTAATATACGAGCAGTACTTC.